The 9 T cell receptor beta chains reported below all come from one sample, sequenced in a study of T-cell reconstitution after alpha-beta-depleted transplantation in children. For TCRbeta, the library was prepared with unique molecular identifiers. TCRdb called the PCR reads again in MiXCR, with one record for every CDR3 protein. Of fewer than 550,000 distinct CDR3 sequences listed, 11% were seen once; the top ten hold 14%. The starting material was PBMCs, mostly from graft donor cells, obtained 180 days after TCRalphabeta/CD19-depleted stem cell transplant. These receptors were obtained from a female patient aged 2-10 years who had a stem cell transplant for aplastic anemia, so the T cells may come from the graft donor.

The chain carries TRBV30 and TRBJ1-2; D is uncertain. V was trimmed by 2 bases and J by 0 bases, leaving 4 bases between them. CDR1 is GTSNPN, CDR2 SVGIG, per germline (reference sequence). The CDR3 contains 12 residues. The CDR3 is CAWSPANYGYTF. CDR3 sequence (DNA): TGTGCCTGGAGTCCGGCTAACTATGGCTACACCTTC.

This clonotype was recorded a few times. The chain recombines TRBV20-1 with TRBJ2-1; D may be TRBD2 (6 bases). This CDR3 is 14 amino acids long. CDR1 is DFQATT, CDR2 SNEGSKA, per germline (reference sequence). V dropped 3 bases and J dropped 3 bases, with 12 bases sitting between them. The chain's CDR3 is CSASWVADYNEQFF. The CDR3 DNA follows: TGCAGTGCTAGCTGGGTAGCGGACTACAATGAGCAGTTCTTC.

The chain couples TRBV12-3 or TRBV12-4 to TRBJ1-6, with a tentative D call TRBD1 (5 bases). The V end lost 6 bases, the J end lost 6 bases, and 18 bases lay between the germline ends. This CDR3 contains 16 residues. Here the CDR3 DNA reads TGTGCCAGCAGCGAAGGGACGGTCCCTCTTAATTCACCCCTCCACTTT. It encodes CASSEGTVPLNSPLHF.

The chain recombines TRBV7-2 with TRBJ2-3; D remains unclear. Trimming took off 5 bases at V and 2 bases at J, with 14 bases between the two ends. The germline gives CDR1 SGHTA, CDR2 FQGNSA. This CDR3 region has 15 residues. The CDR3 here is CASSHFSRYTDTQYF. CDR3 nucleotides: TGTGCCAGCAGCCACTTCTCACGTTACACAGATACGCAGTATTTT.

CDR3: CASSLELGTRINEQFF. Here the CDR3 DNA reads TGTGCCAGCAGCTTAGAGTTGGGGACTAGGATCAATGAGCAGTTCTTC. The chain recombines TRBV11-2 with TRBJ2-1; 8 bases are shared with TRBD2. The length of the CDR3 is 16 residues. V lost 0 bases and J lost 6; bases outside the gene matches: 7. Germline V CDR1 and CDR2: SGHAT, FQNNGV.

This clonotype has only a few counts. This chain connects TRBV29-1 to TRBJ2-1, with 7 bases fitting TRBD1. Germline V gives CDR1 SQVTM, CDR2 ANQGSEA. The V gene end was trimmed by 7 bases and the J gene end by 5 bases; junction bases not matched to a gene: 11. This CDR3 has 14 amino acids. This chain's CDR3 is CSASTTGSDNEQFF. DNA of the CDR3: TGCAGCGCCTCCACGACAGGGTCAGACAATGAGCAGTTCTTC.

This clonotype was seen a few times. This chain connects TRBV18 to TRBJ1-2, with unresolved D. This CDR3 comprises 12 residues. Trimming took 1 base from V and 2 from J, leaving 2 bases between them. The V gene's germline CDR1 is KGHSH and CDR2 LQKENI. The CDR3 DNA reads TGTGCCAGCTCACCACTAAACTATGGCTACACCTTC. This translates into CASSPLNYGYTF.

J is TRBJ2-2 and V is TRBV10-3; maybe TRBD2 (6 bases). The V end was cut by 6 bases, the J end by 0 bases, with 8 bases between. The CDR3 has 14 residues. Germline values: CDR1 ENHRY, CDR2 SYGVKD. The CDR3 sequence is CAIRGGANTGELFF. The CDR3 DNA reads TGTGCCATCAGAGGAGGGGCGAACACCGGGGAGCTGTTTTTT.

The rearrangement links TRBV15 to TRBJ2-5; D may match TRBD1 or TRBD2 (7 bases each). The V gene's germline CDR1 is LNHNV and CDR2 YYDKDF (reference sequence). V lost 2 bases and J 6 bases, leaving 13 bases between the germline ends. The CDR3 totals 14 residues. CDR3 loop: CATSRTQGGKTQYF. The CDR3 bases are TGTGCCACCAGCAGAACGCAGGGGGGGAAGACCCAGTACTTC. Full variable domain (rest looked up from reference TRBV15 and TRBJ2-5): DAMVIQNPRYQVTQFGKPVTLSCSQTLNHNVMYWYQQKSSQAPKLLFHYYDKDFNNEADTPDNFQSRRPNTSFCFLDIRSPGLGDTAMYLCATSRTQGGKTQYFGPGTRLLVL.